This TCR beta chain was sequenced in a study of blood T cell repertoires in COVID-19. The overall study: PBMCs, B-cell-depleted T cells, or T cells were the source of the cDNA or gDNA that made up the material.

The CDR3 is 16 amino acids. V trimming: 4 bases; J trimming: 3 bases; junction bases outside the gene matches: 8. Germline lookup yields CDR1 SGHDN and CDR2 FVKESK. Measured with immunoSEQ multiplex PCR; TCRdb has only the in-frame clones, and not every one. The sample shows some 150,000 clones, about 84% of them seen only once. The sequenced sample was peripheral blood. This chain connects TRBV14 to TRBJ2-3, with 9 nucleotides matching TRBD1. The TCR originated in a woman of 80 years or more in a cohort sampled during active or convalescent COVID-19. The CDR3 bases are TGTGCCAGCAGCCCGGGACAGGGTAGGAATACAGATACGCAGTATTTT. It yields the protein CASSPGQGRNTDTQYF.